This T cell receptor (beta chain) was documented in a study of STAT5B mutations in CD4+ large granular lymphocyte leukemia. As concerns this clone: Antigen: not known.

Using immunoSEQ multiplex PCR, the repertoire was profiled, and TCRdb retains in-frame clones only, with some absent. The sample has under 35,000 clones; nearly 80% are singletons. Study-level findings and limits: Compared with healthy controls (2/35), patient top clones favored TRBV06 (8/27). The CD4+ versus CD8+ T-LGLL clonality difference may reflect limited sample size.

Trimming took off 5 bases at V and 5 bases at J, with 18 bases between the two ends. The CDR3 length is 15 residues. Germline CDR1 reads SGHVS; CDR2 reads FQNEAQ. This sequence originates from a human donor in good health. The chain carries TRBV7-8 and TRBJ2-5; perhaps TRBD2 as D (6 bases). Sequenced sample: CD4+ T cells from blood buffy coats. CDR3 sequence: CASSPRWGEVETQYF. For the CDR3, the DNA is TGTGCCAGCAGCCCCCGGTGGGGGGAGGTCGAGACCCAGTACTTC.